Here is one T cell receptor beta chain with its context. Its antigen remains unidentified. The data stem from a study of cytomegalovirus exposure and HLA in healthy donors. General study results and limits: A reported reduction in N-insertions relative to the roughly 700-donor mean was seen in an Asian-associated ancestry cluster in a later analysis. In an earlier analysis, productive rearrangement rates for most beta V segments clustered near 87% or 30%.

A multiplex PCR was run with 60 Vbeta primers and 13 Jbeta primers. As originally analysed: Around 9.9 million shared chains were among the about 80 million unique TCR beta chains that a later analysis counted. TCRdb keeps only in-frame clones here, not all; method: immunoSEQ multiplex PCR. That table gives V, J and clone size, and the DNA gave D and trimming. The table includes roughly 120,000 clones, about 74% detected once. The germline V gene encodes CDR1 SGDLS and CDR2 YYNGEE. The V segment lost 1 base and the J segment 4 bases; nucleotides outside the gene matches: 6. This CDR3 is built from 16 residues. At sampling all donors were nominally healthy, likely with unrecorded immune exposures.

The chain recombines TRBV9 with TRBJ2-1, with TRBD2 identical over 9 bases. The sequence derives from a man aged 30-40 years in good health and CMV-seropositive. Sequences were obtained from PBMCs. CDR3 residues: CASSVPRAGGYNEQFF. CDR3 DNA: TGTGCCAGCAGCGTACCGCGGGCGGGGGGGTACAATGAGCAGTTCTTC.